This T cell receptor beta chain was obtained from a study of blood T cell repertoires in COVID-19. Study information: From the United States, Italy and Spain came samples of acute and convalescent COVID-19. From T cells, B-cell-depleted T cells, or PBMCs came the material, which was cDNA or gDNA.

Original processing methods: Reference gene primer amplification yielded estimated nucleated cell counts. Generated by immunoSEQ multiplex PCR, the TCRdb table keeps only in-frame clones and is missing some. D and trimming come from the DNA, and the V and J calls and clone size come from that table. Of approximately 140,000 clones listed, over 65% are singletons. CDR1 is GTSNPN and CDR2 is SVGIG in the germline V gene (reference sequence). Trimming stripped 4 bases from V and 6 bases from J, with 16 bases between. This CDR3 comprises 14 residues. The sample taken for sequencing was peripheral blood. The receptor's source is a man aged 50-60 years with acute or convalescent COVID-19. The gene calls are TRBV30 and TRBJ2-1; D might be TRBD2 (6 bases). This CDR3 is CAWNRGKSTNEQFF. The CDR3 DNA sequence: TGTGCCTGGAATCGGGGGAAGTCGACCAATGAGCAGTTCTTC.